This passage covers 20 T cell receptor beta chains from one sample sequenced in a study of blood T cell repertoires in COVID-19. Clones were read by immunoSEQ multiplex PCR, and TCRdb kept only the in-frame ones, dropping some. Here the sample spans about 350,000 clones, roughly 90% being singletons. The sample consisted of peripheral blood. These receptor sequences come from a woman between 55 and 75 years old with COVID-19, enrolled during active disease.

The chain couples TRBV7-9 to TRBJ1-5; the D is unclear. Trimming left V 8 bases short and J 2 bases short, with 10 bases between. Per germline, CDR1 SEHNR and CDR2 FQNEAQ (reference sequence). CDR3 length: 13 amino acids. For the CDR3, the DNA is TGTGCCAGCGAGGGTCCGGGCAATCAGCCCCAGCATTTT. The encoded protein is CASEGPGNQPQHF.

This clone was seen only a few times. The chain carries TRBV5-1 and TRBJ1-2; TRBD1 matches 9 bases. The CDR3 loop spans 14 amino acids. Germline lookup yields CDR1 SGHRS and CDR2 YFSETQ. The V segment lost 4 bases and the J segment 6 bases; nucleotides outside the gene matches: 7. DNA for the CDR3: TGCGCCAGCAGCCCGGTACAGGGGGCGCATGGCTACACCTTC. This encodes CASSPVQGAHGYTF.

The chain uses TRBV11-3 and TRBJ1-3; 10 nucleotides align to TRBD1. The ends lost 5 bases at V and 7 bases at J; junction bases unmatched: 11. CDR3 length: 16 residues. Looked up from germline, CDR1 is SGHNT and CDR2 is YENEEA. CDR3 sequence: CASSTNDRGLRNTIYF. CDR3 DNA sequence: TGTGCCAGCAGCACCAACGACAGGGGGCTACGGAACACCATATATTTT.

This rearrangement joins TRBV5-6 to TRBJ1-3, with D tentatively TRBD1 (6 bases). Germline V gene data show CDR1 as SGHDT and CDR2 as YYEEEE. The CDR3 runs 14 residues. Trimming took 4 bases from V and 9 from J, leaving 17 bases between them. This CDR3 is CASSIGTSSITIYF. For the CDR3, the DNA is TGTGCCAGCAGCATTGGGACATCGTCGATCACCATATATTTT.

The genes are TRBV3-1 (or the pseudogene TRBV3-2) and TRBJ1-1, with 8 nucleotides matching TRBD1. With V trimmed by 4 bases and J by 1 base, 8 bases remained unmatched. The V gene's germline CDR1 is LGHDT and CDR2 YNNKEL (reference sequence). CDR3 length: 16 residues. The CDR3 loop is CASSRDPGTGNTEAFF. Here the CDR3 DNA reads TGTGCCAGCAGCCGGGACCCCGGGACAGGGAACACTGAAGCTTTCTTT.

The rearrangement uses TRBV9 and TRBJ2-3, with no clear D. Trimming cost V 0 bases and J 0 bases, with 11 bases left between them. Germline V gene lookup returns CDR1 SGDLS and CDR2 YYNGEE. The CDR3 has 16 residues. The CDR3 loop reads CASSVGRSTSTDTQYF. The CDR3 nucleotides read TGTGCCAGCAGCGTAGGAAGGAGTACTAGCACAGATACGCAGTATTTT.

Concerning this clone: This may arise from a read error, as a much more abundant clone is one base away. Other DNA sequences in the same sample also yield this CDR3. The chain couples TRBV27 to TRBJ1-1, with 8 bases matching TRBD1. The CDR3 is made up of 17 amino acids. With V trimmed by 5 bases and J by 0 bases, 11 bases remained unmatched. Germline CDR1 MNHEY, CDR2 SMNVEV (reference sequence). CDR3 nucleotide sequence: TGTGCCAGCAGTCCCGGGACAGGTGGGATGATGAACACTGAAGCTTTCTTT. Its translation is CASSPGTGGMMNTEAFF.

The chain uses TRBV13 and TRBJ2-7; D may be TRBD1 (5 bases). CDR3 size: 12 residues. Trimming cost V 1 base and J 9 bases, with 10 bases left between them. Germline CDR1 reads PRHDT; CDR2 reads FYEKMQ (reference sequence). Here the CDR3 DNA reads TGTGCCAGCAGCTTAGTACATCAGGGGCAGTACTTC. Translating it yields CASSLVHQGQYF.

The V call is TRBV5-1, the J call TRBJ2-3; 8 bases are shared with TRBD1. CDR1 is SGHRS and CDR2 is YFSETQ in the germline V gene. This CDR3 comprises 19 residues. V lost 4 bases and J lost 0; bases outside the gene matches: 16. CDR3 bases: TGCGCCAGCAGCCACACAGGGGGTTCAGGGACGTCAAGCACAGATACGCAGTATTTT. Translating gives CASSHTGGSGTSSTDTQYF.

The V call is TRBV6-5, the J call TRBJ2-7; D may be TRBD2 (6 bases). Germline V gene data show CDR1 as MNHEY and CDR2 as SVGAGI. V gave up 4 bases and J gave up 4 bases, with 17 bases separating them. This CDR3 region has 15 residues. This chain's CDR3 is CASSFRDGGAYEQYF. The CDR3 DNA reads as TGTGCCAGCAGTTTCCGGGACGGGGGAGCATACGAGCAGTACTTC.

The V and J genes are TRBV7-9 and TRBJ2-7, with 8 bases identical to TRBD2. The J segment lost 4 bases and the V segment lost 1 base, leaving 9 bases of the junction unmatched. This CDR3 comprises 16 residues. Looked up from germline, CDR1 is SEHNR and CDR2 is FQNEAQ (reference sequence). The CDR3 nucleotides are TGTGCCAGCAGCTTAGATCCAGCGGGGGCCTCGTACGAGCAGTACTTC. Its translation is CASSLDPAGASYEQYF. The entire variable domain, with the rest obtained from reference TRBV7-9 and TRBJ2-7, is as follows: DTGVSQNPRHKITKRGQNVTFRCDPISEHNRLYWYRQTLGQGPEFLTYFQNEAQLEKSRLLSDRFSAERPKGSFSTLEIQRTEQGDSAMYLCASSLDPAGASYEQYFGPGTRLTVT.

The chain recombines TRBV24-1 with TRBJ2-2; perhaps TRBD1 as D (5 bases). The CDR3 is made up of 14 amino acids. CDR1 KGHDR and CDR2 SFDVKD come from the germline V gene. The V and J ends lost 2 bases and 5 bases respectively, with 8 bases between them. This CDR3 reads CATSDSRVTGELFF. The DNA of the CDR3 is TGTGCCACCAGTGATTCCAGGGTGACCGGGGAGCTGTTTTTT.

This chain joins TRBV29-1 and TRBJ2-5; 9 nucleotides align to TRBD1. V gave up 7 bases and J gave up 1 base; unmatched junction bases: 7. The CDR3 spans 14 residues. Germline CDR1 is SQVTM and CDR2 is ANQGSEA. CDR3 DNA: TGCAGCGCTGACGGGACAGGGCCCCAAGAGACCCAGTACTTC. This sequence encodes CSADGTGPQETQYF. Full variable domain (missing parts from reference TRBV29-1 and TRBJ2-5): SAVISQKPSRDICQRGTSLTIQCQVDSQVTMMFWYRQQPGQSLTLIATANQGSEATYESGFVIDKFPISRPNLTFSTLTVSNMSPEDSSIYLCSADGTGPQETQYFGPGTRLLVL.

The chain employs TRBV7-8 and TRBJ2-2, with TRBD2 matching over 14 bases. V lost 11 bases and J lost 4; bases outside the gene matches: 9. The CDR3 contains 16 residues. Per the germline V gene, CDR1 is SGHVS and CDR2 is FQNEAQ. The CDR3 DNA sequence: TGTGCCCTCAAGGGACTAGCGGGGGCCGCCACCGGGGAGCTGTTTTTT. Protein: CALKGLAGAATGELFF.

This chain links TRBV3-1 (or the pseudogene TRBV3-2) with TRBJ2-7, with 8 bases lining up with TRBD2. Unmatched junction bases numbered 11, after V lost 1 base and J lost 3 bases. This CDR3 has 17 residues. CDR1 is LGHDT and CDR2 is YNNKEL in the germline V gene (reference sequence). The CDR3 DNA reads as TGTGCCAGCAGCCAAGGGGGTGCGGGAGGCCTAGACTACGAGCAGTACTTC. Protein sequence: CASSQGGAGGLDYEQYF.

The CDR3 DNA is TGCGCCAGCAGCTCCGGGACAGGGACCCACGAGCAGTACTTC. Its protein is CASSSGTGTHEQYF. The chain is built from TRBV5-1 and TRBJ2-7; 9 positions match TRBD1. V was pared by 3 bases and J by 5 bases, with 6 bases of the junction left unmatched. This CDR3 is built from 14 residues. Germline lookup yields CDR1 SGHRS and CDR2 YFSETQ. Combining the CDR3 with reference TRBV5-1 and TRBJ2-7 gives the whole variable domain KAGVTQTPRYLIKTRGQQVTLSCSPISGHRSVSWYQQTPGQGLQFLFEYFSETQRNKGNFPGRFSGRQFSNSRSEMNVSTLELGDSALYLCASSSGTGTHEQYFGPGTRLTVT.

For the CDR3, the DNA is TGTGCCATCAGAACCGGGACCGGGAGCTCCTACGAGCAGTACTTC. This encodes CAIRTGTGSSYEQYF. The gene calls are TRBV10-3 and TRBJ2-7; a weak D match, TRBD2 (6 bases). V was clipped by 6 bases and J by 0 bases, with 15 bases between them. The V gene's germline CDR1 is ENHRY and CDR2 SYGVKD. The CDR3 has 15 amino acids.

This chain uses TRBV9 with TRBJ1-3; the D gene is possibly TRBD1 (5 bases). In germline, CDR1 is SGDLS, CDR2 YYNGEE. Trimming removed 0 bases at V and 0 bases at J, with 10 bases between. This CDR3 region has 16 residues. CDR3 loop: CASSVEGASSGNTIYF. The CDR3 region has the DNA TGTGCCAGCAGCGTAGAAGGGGCCTCCTCTGGAAACACCATATATTTT. Complete variable domain (other parts from reference TRBV9 and TRBJ1-3): DSGVTQTPKHLITATGQRVTLRCSPRSGDLSVYWYQQSLDQGLQFLIQYYNGEERAKGNILERFSAQQFPDLHSELNLSSLELGDSALYFCASSVEGASSGNTIYFGEGSWLTVV.

The chain links TRBV6-5 to TRBJ2-5, with D hard to call. Trimming cost V 4 bases and J 6 bases, with 12 bases left between them. CDR1 and CDR2 from the germline V gene are MNHEY and SVGAGI. The CDR3 consists of 13 residues. CDR3 DNA sequence: TGTGCCAGCAGTTGGGCCAACCGTCAGACCCAGTACTTC. Its translation is CASSWANRQTQYF.

There are a few counts of this clone. This chain uses TRBV2 with TRBJ1-5, with 7 bases fitting TRBD1. CDR1 and CDR2 from the germline V gene are SNHLY and FYNNEI. With V trimmed by 4 bases and J by 3 bases, 9 bases remained unmatched. CDR3 length equals 16 residues. In DNA, the CDR3 is TGTGCCAGCAGTGGAGGGGGCGAAGTTCCCAATCAGCCCCAGCATTTT. Residues: CASSGGGEVPNQPQHF.